This T cell receptor beta chain was profiled in a study of blood T cells in healthy people across ages. A few counts support this clonotype. Its specificity is unknown. V was pared by 5 bases and J by 5 bases, with 16 bases between. The CDR3 contains 15 residues. CDR1 SGHAT and CDR2 FQNNGV come from the germline V gene. General study results and limits: Donors of long life had a larger count of naive CD4+ cells and greater diversity than aged donors.

The authors ran a second PCR of about 6 to 11 cycles using a sample-barcoded 5' primer and a J-beta primer mix. TCRdb analysed the 5' RACE reads with MiXCR anew, one entry per CDR3 protein. In the table there are some 1.5 million distinct CDR3 sequences, 28% of which are singletons. This receptor was identified in a woman between 25 and 40 years old in good health. The rearrangement links TRBV11-2 to TRBJ2-4; possibly TRBD2 for D (6 bases). What was sequenced was blood. The DNA of the CDR3 is TGTGCCAGCAGCCCTTCGGGACTTGATCAAAACATTCAGTACTTC. Encoded protein: CASSPSGLDQNIQYF.